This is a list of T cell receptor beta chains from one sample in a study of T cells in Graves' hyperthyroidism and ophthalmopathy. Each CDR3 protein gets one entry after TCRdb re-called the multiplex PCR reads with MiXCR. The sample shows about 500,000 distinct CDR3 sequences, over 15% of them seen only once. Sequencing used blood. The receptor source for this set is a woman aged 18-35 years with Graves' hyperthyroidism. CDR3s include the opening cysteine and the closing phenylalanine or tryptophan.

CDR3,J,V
CASSSPSYTDTQYF,TRBJ2-3,TRBV5-1
CAASGFSLGNEQFF,TRBJ2-1,TRBV15
CASSQGWDSNQPQHF,TRBJ1-5,TRBV3-1
CASKRPDQETQYF,TRBJ2-5,TRBV7-9
CSVKSLSGQDSYEQYF,TRBJ2-7,TRBV20-1
CSATVQVRNEQFF,TRBJ2-1,TRBV20-1
CSAPRTGGGTEAFF,TRBJ1-1,TRBV20-1
CSARGSQETQYF,TRBJ2-5,TRBV20-1
CASRMTGANYGYTF,TRBJ1-2,TRBV19
CASSSKTGKTNYGYTF,TRBJ1-2,TRBV7-9
CASSSGLAGYEQYF,TRBJ2-7,TRBV5-1
CSARGSGIYGYTF,TRBJ1-2,TRBV20-1
CASSKSTGISYEQFF,NA,TRBV28
CASSISRLAGGPGTDTQYF,TRBJ2-3,TRBV19